This TCR beta chain was recorded in a study of Tregs in tolerant kidney transplant recipients. Broader study findings: Activated donor B cell expansion appeared to reveal the most relevant donor-specific TCRbeta repertoire. Donor-specific Treg expansion exceeded global Treg expansion in tolerant patients, suggesting antigen drive.

In germline, CDR1 is LGHNA, CDR2 YNFKEQ. V dropped 0 bases and J dropped 5 bases, with 16 bases sitting between them. This CDR3 region has 16 residues. Unstimulated regulatory T cells (CD4+CD25+CD127-), CD4+CD25- non-regulatory cells, CD4 and CD8 cells were FACS-sorted from thawed PBMCs. To note about this clone: No antigen is known for it.

Generated by immunoSEQ multiplex PCR, the TCRdb table keeps only in-frame clones and is missing some. This sample has about 83,000 clones, with under 98% found just once. This chain connects TRBV4-2 to TRBJ1-2; a weak D match, TRBD1 (5 bases). This clonotype originated in a human donor who received a combined kidney and bone marrow transplant. The sample in question was CD4+ T cells from blood, obtained before the transplant. In DNA form, the CDR3 reads TGTGCCAGCAGCCAAGAGGGCTCCGGGGGTCAGTATGGCTACACCTTC. Translating gives CASSQEGSGGQYGYTF.